The 18 T cell receptor beta chains listed next were all sequenced from one sample in a study of cytomegalovirus exposure and HLA in healthy donors. The study ran its PCR with 60 Vbeta and 13 Jbeta primers. The method was immunoSEQ multiplex PCR; TCRdb's version includes in-frame clones alone and lacks a portion of them. The repertoire has tens of thousands of clones, roughly 72% of them found once; the top ten carry roughly 9.2%. The sequencing input was PBMCs. Every receptor here comes from a woman aged 50 to 60 in good health and CMV-seronegative.

The chain has TRBV6-6 and TRBJ1-1; D is possibly TRBD1 (5 bases). Germline V gives CDR1 MNHNY, CDR2 SVGAGI (reference sequence). Trimming removed 8 bases at V and 3 bases at J, with 13 bases between. CDR3 length equals 13 residues. The CDR3 sequence is CASSLPGDTEAFF. The CDR3 DNA follows: TGTGCCAGCTCCCTCCCGGGGGACACTGAAGCTTTCTTT.

For the CDR3, the DNA is TGTGCCAGCAGCTTAGTGGGCAAGGGAGGCCTGTTTGGCTACACCTTC. Its protein product is CASSLVGKGGLFGYTF. The chain is built from TRBV11-2 and TRBJ1-2; D not resolved. V lost 1 base and J lost 7, with 19 bases in between. The CDR3 runs to 16 residues. Germline CDR1 SGHAT, CDR2 FQNNGV.

This clone was seen only a few times. The chain couples TRBV4-1 to TRBJ2-3; 7 bases match TRBD2. CDR3 length: 15 amino acids. V trimming: 0 bases; J trimming: 5 bases; junction bases outside the gene matches: 5. CDR1 is MGHRA and CDR2 is YSYEKL in the germline V gene. The CDR3 region has the DNA TGCGCCAGCAGCCAAGAGGCGGGGAGGGGAGATACGCAGTATTTT. This translates into CASSQEAGRGDTQYF.

This clone was seen only a few times. The V and J genes are TRBV4-1 and TRBJ1-5, with 7 positions matching TRBD1. Germline CDR1 MGHRA, CDR2 YSYEKL. There are 14 residues in the CDR3. V trimming: 4 bases; J trimming: 4 bases; junction bases outside the gene matches: 4. CDR3 region: CASSRGTENQPQHF. As DNA, the CDR3 is TGCGCCAGCAGCCGAGGGACAGAGAATCAGCCCCAGCATTTT.

J is TRBJ2-4 and V is TRBV19; D call uncertain. Trimming took 4 bases from V and 6 from J, leaving 13 bases between them. CDR1 LNHDA and CDR2 SQIVND come from the germline V gene (reference sequence). This CDR3 is built from 14 residues. CDR3 DNA: TGTGCCAGTAGTAACCGACACGCCGGAAACATTCAGTACTTC. Amino acid sequence: CASSNRHAGNIQYF.

The rearrangement joins TRBV7-2 to TRBJ2-1; 8 nucleotides align to TRBD1. The V segment lost 5 bases and the J segment 10 bases; nucleotides outside the gene matches: 4. CDR1 and CDR2 (germline): SGHTA, FQGNSA. CDR3 length: 12 amino acids. DNA of the CDR3: TGTGCCAGCAGCCCAGGGGGCGGGGAGCAGTTCTTC. Translation gives CASSPGGGEQFF. The variable domain in full, with the rest retrieved from reference TRBV7-2 and TRBJ2-1, is GAGVSQSPSNKVTEKGKDVELRCDPISGHTALYWYRQSLGQGLEFLIYFQGNSAPDKSGLPSDRFSAERTGGSVSTLTIQRTQQEDSAVYLCASSPGGGEQFFGPGTRLTVL.

This clone occurred a few times. The chain recombines TRBV28 with TRBJ1-1; maybe TRBD1 (5 bases). Germline CDR1 MDHEN, CDR2 SYDVKM. Trimming removed 5 bases at V and 4 bases at J, with 11 bases between. The CDR3 consists of 13 residues. The CDR3 loop is CASSGDRGTEAFF. The CDR3 nucleotides are TGTGCCAGCAGTGGGGATAGGGGCACTGAAGCTTTCTTT. The complete variable domain, with remaining parts taken from reference TRBV28 and TRBJ1-1, reads DVKVTQSSRYLVKRTGEKVFLECVQDMDHENMFWYRQDPGLGLRLIYFSYDVKMKEKGDIPEGYSVSREKKERFSLILESASTNQTSMYLCASSGDRGTEAFFGQGTRLTVV.

The chain joins TRBV19 to TRBJ2-6, with TRBD1 as a possible D gene (6 bases). V gave up 4 bases and J gave up 2 bases, with 15 bases separating them. CDR3 length: 17 amino acids. Germline CDR1 and CDR2: LNHDA and SQIVND (reference sequence). The CDR3 sequence is CASSRSAGEPGANVLTF. The CDR3 DNA follows: TGTGCCAGTAGTAGATCTGCAGGGGAGCCTGGGGCCAACGTCCTGACTTTC.

The chain uses TRBV2 and TRBJ2-3; 10 nucleotides align to TRBD2. The germline V gene has CDR1 SNHLY and CDR2 FYNNEI. The CDR3 is made up of 19 amino acids. V dropped 5 bases and J dropped 0; count of bases not matched to a gene: 14. CDR3 sequence: CASSYRTSGTPTSTDTQYF. As DNA, the CDR3 is TGTGCCAGCAGTTACCGGACTAGCGGAACCCCTACTAGCACAGATACGCAGTATTTT.

The CDR3 nucleotides read TGCGCCAGCAGTTCGGGAATAGCGGCTGAGCAGTTCTTC. The encoded protein is CASSSGIAAEQFF. V gene TRBV10-1 combines with J gene TRBJ2-1; D might be TRBD2 (6 bases). The CDR3 covers 13 residues. In germline, CDR1 is WNHNN, CDR2 SYGVQD (reference sequence). The germline V and J ends were trimmed by 5 bases and 9 bases, with 14 bases remaining between them.

V is TRBV28 and J is TRBJ2-7; D gene ambiguous. This CDR3 is built from 12 residues. V was cut by 7 bases and J by 9 bases, with 16 bases left in between. Germline CDR1 and CDR2: MDHEN and SYDVKM. This CDR3 is CASTSRILGQYF. As DNA, the CDR3 is TGTGCCAGCACCTCGAGGATTCTCGGGCAGTACTTC.

This clone was picked up a small number of times. The J gene is TRBJ2-1, the V gene TRBV9; the match to TRBD2 covers 7 bases. V lost 4 bases, J lost 2 bases, and 6 bases stayed unmatched. The CDR3 spans 15 residues. Germline CDR1 and CDR2: SGDLS and YYNGEE. Written as DNA, the CDR3 is TGTGCCAGCAGCCCCGGGCTAGCGGCCTACAATGAGCAGTTCTTC. Translated: CASSPGLAAYNEQFF.

The chain has TRBV4-2 and TRBJ2-3; the match to TRBD2 covers 13 bases. Germline V lookup: CDR1 LGHNA, CDR2 YNFKEQ. The CDR3 contains 16 residues. After removal of 4 bases from V and 2 bases from J, the junction contained 3 bases not matched to a gene. The CDR3 here is CASSLGTSGTTDTQYF. In DNA form, the CDR3 reads TGTGCCAGCAGCCTCGGGACTAGCGGGACCACAGATACGCAGTATTTT.

The gene calls are TRBV29-1 and TRBJ1-2; TRBD1 matches at 8 bases. V lost 6 bases and J lost 4; bases outside the gene matches: 7. This CDR3 is 13 amino acids long. Germline lookup yields CDR1 SQVTM and CDR2 ANQGSEA. CDR3 sequence: CSVQGVLFYGYTF. Here the CDR3 DNA reads TGCAGCGTACAGGGGGTACTTTTCTATGGCTACACCTTC.

CDR3 in amino acids: CASSSSDRVFVPLYEQYF. DNA of the CDR3: TGTGCCAGCAGTTCGTCGGACAGGGTTTTTGTACCACTCTACGAGCAGTACTTC. V gene TRBV28 combines with J gene TRBJ2-7; 8 nucleotides line up with TRBD1. CDR3 size: 18 residues. The junction had 17 bases not matched to a gene; V was cut back by 4 bases and J by 3 bases. In germline, CDR1 is MDHEN, CDR2 SYDVKM.

The chain employs TRBV4-3 and TRBJ2-1, with TRBD2 matching over 10 bases. Germline CDR1 LGHNA, CDR2 YSLEER. J was trimmed by 2 bases and V by 0 bases; bases with no gene match: 4. This CDR3 is 17 amino acids long. The CDR3 spells CASSQEGAGGPYNEQFF. The CDR3 coding sequence is TGCGCCAGCAGCCAAGAGGGAGCGGGGGGGCCCTACAATGAGCAGTTCTTC.

This clone appeared once. The chain joins TRBV30 to TRBJ2-3; TRBD1 is a possible D gene (6 bases). V was shortened by 1 base and J by 2 bases, with 16 bases between the two germline ends. Germline CDR1 reads GTSNPN; CDR2 reads SVGIG (reference sequence). CDR3 length: 16 amino acids. The CDR3 region has the DNA TGTGCCTGGAGTGGGGTACCGGGACAAACCACAGATACGCAGTATTTT. It translates to CAWSGVPGQTTDTQYF.

The genes are TRBV28 and TRBJ2-3; 8 bases are shared with TRBD2. V gave up 8 bases and J gave up 6 bases; unmatched junction bases: 16. The CDR3 loop spans 16 amino acids. Germline CDR1 and CDR2: MDHEN and SYDVKM. CDR3 coding DNA: TGTGCCAGCCACACCGGGGAACTAGCGGCCTTGGATACGCAGTATTTT. It encodes CASHTGELAALDTQYF.